This is a list of T cell receptor beta chains from one sample in a study of blood T cell repertoires in COVID-19. Repertoires were generated with immunoSEQ multiplex PCR, while TCRdb's copy carries only in-frame clones and drops some. Of 62,000 or so clones listed, roughly nine tenths are singletons. The specimen sequenced was peripheral blood. These receptors were obtained from a man over 45 with active COVID-19. CDR3s include the opening cysteine and the closing phenylalanine or tryptophan. The D gene is left open where the match is weak. Clone size is given for some rows only: seen once, a few or many times, or a class if the clone is expanded.

v_call,clone_size,d_call,j_call,cdr3_aa,cdr3_nt
TRBV23-1,NA,NA,TRBJ1-1,CASKYPGMNTEAFF,TGCGCCAGCAAGTATCCGGGGATGAACACTGAAGCTTTCTTT
TRBV7-8,NA,NA,TRBJ2-1,CASSIRRASYNEQFF,TGTGCCAGCAGCATTAGGCGGGCATCCTACAATGAGCAGTTCTTC
TRBV7-2,NA,NA,TRBJ1-4,CASSLVINQLGTRKLFF,TGTGCCAGCAGCTTAGTTATAAATCAGTTGGGCACAAGGAAACTGTTTTTT
TRBV29-1,NA,NA,TRBJ2-5,CSVEFPRLGGGETQYF,TGCAGCGTTGAATTTCCCCGACTAGGGGGAGGGGAGACCCAGTACTTC
TRBV10-3,NA,NA,TRBJ2-7,CAIKGGGLNYEQYF,TGTGCCATCAAGGGGGGGGGCTTAAATTACGAGCAGTACTTC
TRBV6-1,NA,NA,TRBJ1-2,CASSEVILGHRYGYTF,TGTGCCAGCAGTGAAGTGATCTTAGGACATCGCTATGGCTACACCTTC
TRBV5-6,NA,NA,TRBJ2-3,CASSFVQGHTDTQYF,TGTGCCAGCAGCTTTGTCCAGGGACATACAGATACGCAGTATTTT
TRBV3-1/TRBV3-2,NA,NA,TRBJ1-5,CASSQFVANQPQHF,TGTGCCAGCAGCCAGTTCGTGGCTAATCAGCCCCAGCATTTT
TRBV20-1,NA,NA,TRBJ1-1,CSRRSGTEAFF,TGCAGTCGTAGATCGGGGACAGAAGCTTTCTTT
TRBV19,once,TRBD1,TRBJ2-7,CASSVNSGGEQYF,TGTGCCAGTAGTGTGAATTCAGGGGGCGAGCAGTACTTC
TRBV27,NA,NA,TRBJ2-2,CASSLWFDSAVRATGELFF,TGTGCCAGCAGTTTATGGTTTGACAGCGCCGTTCGTGCCACCGGGGAGCTGTTTTTT
TRBV21-1,NA,NA,TRBJ1-1,CASSTWDRATDTEAFF,TGTGCCAGCAGCACTTGGGACAGGGCGACGGACACTGAAGCTTTCTTT
TRBV3-1/TRBV3-2,NA,NA,TRBJ2-7,CASSLGIGTLAYEQYF,TGTGCCAGCAGCCTGGGTATCGGGACATTAGCCTACGAGCAGTACTTC
TRBV30,NA,TRBD1,TRBJ2-1,CAWSIRQGWNEQFF,TGTGCCTGGAGCATAAGACAGGGTTGGAATGAGCAGTTCTTC
TRBV5-1,NA,TRBD1,TRBJ2-2,CASSKGTGGTGELFF,TGCGCCAGCAGCAAAGGGACAGGGGGGACCGGGGAGCTGTTTTTT
TRBV11-3,few,TRBD2,TRBJ2-2,CASSPGGSNTGELFF,TGTGCCAGCAGCCCGGGAGGGTCGAACACCGGGGAGCTGTTTTTT
TRBV27,NA,TRBD1,TRBJ1-2,CASSSNRDRGAYGYTF,TGTGCCAGCAGTTCAAACCGGGACAGGGGTGCCTATGGCTACACCTTC
TRBV7-8,NA,TRBD1,TRBJ1-3,CASSFTWRRGQGNTIYF,TGTGCCAGCAGTTTTACGTGGCGTAGGGGGCAAGGAAACACCATATATTTT
TRBV19,NA,TRBD1,TRBJ2-1,CASSGQDELDEQFF,TGTGCCAGTAGTGGACAGGACGAATTGGATGAGCAGTTCTTC
TRBV9,NA,NA,TRBJ2-7,CASSPYESSYEQYF,TGTGCCAGCAGCCCCTATGAGAGCTCCTACGAGCAGTACTTC
TRBV5-6,NA,TRBD1,TRBJ2-7,CASSLASARGYEQYF,TGTGCCAGCAGCTTGGCATCCGCCAGGGGGTACGAGCAGTACTTC
TRBV28,NA,NA,TRBJ2-5,CASRLQGGQETQYF,TGTGCCAGCAGGCTACAGGGTGGCCAAGAGACCCAGTACTTC
TRBV6-5,NA,NA,TRBJ2-1,CASSLTGGYNEQFF,TGTGCCAGCAGTTTGACAGGCGGCTACAATGAGCAGTTCTTC
TRBV6-1,NA,NA,TRBJ1-2,CASSEAQGPYGYTF,TGTGCCAGCAGTGAAGCTCAGGGGCCCTATGGCTACACCTTC
TRBV9,NA,TRBD2,TRBJ2-5,CASSADRGGQETQYF,TGTGCCAGCAGTGCGGACCGGGGGGGACAAGAGACCCAGTACTTC
TRBV5-1,NA,NA,TRBJ2-1,CASSLGPDGIYEQFF,TGCGCCAGCAGCTTGGGGCCAGACGGGATTTATGAGCAGTTCTTC
TRBV7-2,NA,TRBD1,TRBJ2-1,CASSLVARGMYNEQFF,TGTGCCAGCAGCTTAGTGGCCAGGGGGATGTACAATGAGCAGTTCTTC
TRBV19,NA,NA,TRBJ1-1,CASSIDLTWGDTEAFF,TGTGCCAGTAGTATAGACCTAACGTGGGGGGACACTGAAGCTTTCTTT
TRBV11-2,NA,TRBD1,TRBJ2-1,CASSSTGGALDEQFF,TGTGCCAGCAGCTCGACAGGGGGCGCCCTCGATGAGCAGTTCTTC
TRBV2,NA,NA,TRBJ1-5,CASMGLNQPQHF,TGTGCCAGCATGGGGCTAAATCAGCCCCAGCATTTT
TRBV4-3,NA,TRBD2,TRBJ2-4,CASSQDRFSGGEKNIQYF,TGCGCCAGCAGCCAAGATCGGTTTAGCGGGGGGGAGAAAAACATTCAGTACTTC
TRBV4-2,NA,NA,TRBJ1-5,CASSRVGDGDIKPQHF,TGTGCCAGCAGCCGGGTTGGTGATGGGGACATTAAGCCCCAGCATTTT
TRBV7-2,NA,TRBD2,TRBJ2-1,CASSLVPLAGGPGEQFF,TGTGCCAGCAGCTTAGTACCGCTAGCGGGGGGGCCGGGTGAGCAGTTCTTC
TRBV4-3,NA,TRBD1,TRBJ1-3,CASSQDGYRGTGNTIYF,TGCGCCAGCAGCCAGGATGGCTACAGGGGAACTGGAAACACCATATATTTT
TRBV19,NA,NA,TRBJ1-2,CASTLEGRINYGYTF,TGTGCCAGTACCCTTGAAGGGAGGATTAACTATGGCTACACCTTC
TRBV25-1,NA,NA,TRBJ1-4,CASSALGRGGEKLFF,TGTGCCAGCAGTGCACTGGGCCGGGGGGGTGAAAAACTGTTTTTT
TRBV3-1/TRBV3-2,NA,NA,TRBJ2-1,CASSDTADSYNEQFF,TGTGCCAGCAGCGATACTGCTGACTCCTACAATGAGCAGTTCTTC
TRBV5-1,NA,TRBD1,TRBJ1-2,CASSSGDRDYGYTF,TGCGCCAGCAGCTCCGGAGACAGGGACTATGGCTACACCTTC
TRBV9,NA,NA,TRBJ2-5,CASSYVAGGDLGETQYF,TGTGCCAGCAGCTACGTAGCTGGCGGGGATCTGGGGGAGACCCAGTACTTC
TRBV9,NA,NA,TRBJ2-2,CASSPGVPGELFF,TGTGCCAGCAGCCCAGGGGTTCCGGGGGAGCTGTTTTTT
TRBV6-5,NA,NA,TRBJ1-2,CASSRQTHNYGYTF,TGTGCCAGCAGTCGACAGACACATAACTATGGCTACACCTTC
TRBV23-1,NA,TRBD1,TRBJ1-1,CASSQGQGVTEAFF,TGCGCCAGCAGTCAAGGGCAGGGGGTCACTGAAGCTTTCTTT
TRBV30,NA,NA,TRBJ1-6,CAWSVGGGNSPLHF,TGTGCCTGGAGTGTAGGTGGCGGGAATTCACCCCTCCACTTT